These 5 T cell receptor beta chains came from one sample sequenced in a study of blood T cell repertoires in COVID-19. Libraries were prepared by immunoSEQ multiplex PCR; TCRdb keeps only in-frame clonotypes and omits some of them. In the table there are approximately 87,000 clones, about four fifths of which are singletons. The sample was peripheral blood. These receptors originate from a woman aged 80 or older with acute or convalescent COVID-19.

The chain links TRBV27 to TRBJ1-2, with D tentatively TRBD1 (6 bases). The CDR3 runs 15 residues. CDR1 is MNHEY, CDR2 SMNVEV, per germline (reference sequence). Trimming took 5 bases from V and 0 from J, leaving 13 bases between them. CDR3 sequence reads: CASSPGQLANYGYTF. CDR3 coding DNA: TGTGCCAGCAGTCCCGGACAGCTAGCTAACTATGGCTACACCTTC.

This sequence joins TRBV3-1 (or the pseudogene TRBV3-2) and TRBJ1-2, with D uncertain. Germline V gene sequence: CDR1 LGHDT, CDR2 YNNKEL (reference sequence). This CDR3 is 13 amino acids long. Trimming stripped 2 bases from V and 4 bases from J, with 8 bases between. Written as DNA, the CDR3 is TGTGCCAGCAGCCAATTCGGGTCCTATGGCTACACCTTC. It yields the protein CASSQFGSYGYTF.

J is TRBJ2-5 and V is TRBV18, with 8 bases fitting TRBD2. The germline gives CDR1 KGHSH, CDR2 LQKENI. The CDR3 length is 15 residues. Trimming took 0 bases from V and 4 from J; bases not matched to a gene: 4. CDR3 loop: CASSPPLSGGETQYF. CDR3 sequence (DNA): TGTGCCAGCTCACCACCGTTAAGCGGGGGAGAGACCCAGTACTTC.

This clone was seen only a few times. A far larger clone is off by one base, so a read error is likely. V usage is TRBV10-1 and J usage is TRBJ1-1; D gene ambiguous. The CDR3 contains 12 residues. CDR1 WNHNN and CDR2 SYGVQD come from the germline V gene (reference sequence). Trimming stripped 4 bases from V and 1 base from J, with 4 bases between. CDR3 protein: CASSGGNTEAFF. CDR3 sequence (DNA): TGCGCCAGCAGTGGAGGGAACACTGAAGCTTTCTTT.

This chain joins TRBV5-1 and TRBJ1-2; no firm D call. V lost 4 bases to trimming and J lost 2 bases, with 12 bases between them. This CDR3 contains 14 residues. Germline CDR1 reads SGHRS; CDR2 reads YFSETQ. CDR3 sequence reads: CASSTDIVNYGYTF. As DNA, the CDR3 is TGCGCCAGCAGCACTGACATCGTAAACTATGGCTACACCTTC.